The 22 T cell receptor beta chains listed next were all sequenced from one sample in a study of T cells in Graves' hyperthyroidism and ophthalmopathy. From RNA transcripts, TCR beta CDR3 regions were amplified. A first-round RT-PCR of the TCR CDR3 used the HTBI primer set. TCRdb independently ran MiXCR on the multiplex PCR reads; one entry per CDR3 protein. This table has 400,000 to 450,000 distinct CDR3 sequences, under 15% appearing once. The sample comprised blood. These receptors all come from a man younger than 30 with Graves' ophthalmopathy.

About this clonotype itself: Likely a read error: the CDR3 ends without its conserved phenylalanine or tryptophan. J is TRBJ2-3 and V is TRBV20-1; 9 bases map to TRBD1. The germline gives CDR1 DFQATT, CDR2 SNEGSKA (reference sequence). This CDR3 region has 14 residues. Losses at the gene ends were 4 bases for V and 3 bases for J; bases not matched to a gene: 5. CDR3 amino acids: CSAIGTGRTDTQYS. The CDR3 region has the DNA TGCAGTGCTATCGGGACAGGGAGAACAGATACGCAGTATTCT.

The chain couples TRBV12-3 or TRBV12-4 to TRBJ2-1; 9 bases line up with TRBD1. The V segment lost 1 base and the J segment 0 bases; nucleotides outside the gene matches: 7. The CDR3 length is 18 residues. CDR3 in amino acids: CASSLGGGTGSSYNEQFF. In DNA, the CDR3 is TGTGCCAGCAGTTTAGGGGGTGGGACAGGGAGCTCCTACAATGAGCAGTTCTTC.

This clonotype has ten or more counts. The V gene is TRBV20-1, the J gene TRBJ2-3; TRBD2 agrees at 10 bases. Trimming took 7 bases from V and 2 from J; bases not matched to a gene: 9. Germline CDR1 DFQATT, CDR2 SNEGSKA (reference sequence). The length of the CDR3 is 15 residues. The CDR3 protein is CSEGDLAGATDTQYF. As DNA, the CDR3 is TGCAGTGAGGGGGACCTAGCGGGAGCCACAGATACGCAGTATTTT.

This clonotype has ten or more counts. The chain employs TRBV12-3 or TRBV12-4 and TRBJ1-2, with TRBD1 identical over 8 bases. The V and J ends lost 5 bases and 4 bases, in that order; junction bases with no gene match: 3. The CDR3 extends over 13 amino acids. CDR3 coding DNA: TGTGCCAGCAGTCGACAGGGGAGCTATGGCTACACCTTC. Translation: CASSRQGSYGYTF.

The chain recombines TRBV4-1 with TRBJ1-2; no definite D call. This CDR3 is 13 amino acids long. Trimming cost V 0 bases and J 3 bases, with 5 bases left between them. From germline, CDR1 is MGHRA and CDR2 YSYEKL. In DNA, the CDR3 is TGCGCCAGCAGCCAAGAAACAGACTATGGCTACACCTTC. Translating it yields CASSQETDYGYTF.

This clonotype has at least ten counts. The rearrangement uses TRBV2 and TRBJ2-7, with 10 bases aligning to TRBD2. Germline-derived CDR1 and CDR2 are SNHLY and FYNNEI. After removal of 3 bases from V and 5 bases from J, the junction contained 13 bases not matched to a gene. This CDR3 is 17 amino acids long. In nucleotides, the CDR3 is TGTGCCAGCAGTGATGTAGTAGCGGGAGGCCTTGTCCACGAGCAGTACTTC. Amino acids: CASSDVVAGGLVHEQYF.

In this sample, this clonotype turned up many times. This rearrangement joins TRBV6-1 to TRBJ2-3; 7 bases fit TRBD2. CDR3 length: 17 residues. The J segment lost 4 bases and the V segment lost 4 bases, leaving 14 bases of the junction unmatched. The germline V gene encodes CDR1 MNHNS and CDR2 SASEGT. In nucleotides, the CDR3 is TGTGCCAGCAGTGGTGCTGAGCGGGATTTCGGGTCAGATACGCAGTATTTT. This encodes CASSGAERDFGSDTQYF.

This clonotype was detected many times. V and J are TRBV5-5 and TRBJ2-3; 11 bases match TRBD2. V lost 4 bases and J lost 1; bases outside the gene matches: 11. The CDR3 sequence is 18 residues long. Germline assignment: CDR1 SGHKS and CDR2 YYEKEE (reference sequence). The chain's CDR3 is CASSVVGLAGSRTDTQYF. The CDR3 DNA follows: TGTGCCAGCAGCGTGGTAGGACTAGCGGGTTCTCGCACAGATACGCAGTATTTT.

A few counts support this clonotype. The chain's CDR3 is CASSPGGGGPLHF. CDR3 DNA: TGTGCCAGCAGCCCGGGGGGCGGGGGACCCCTCCACTTT. The genes are TRBV7-8 and TRBJ1-6, with D perhaps TRBD1 (6 bases). The CDR3 sequence is 13 residues long. The ends were cut back, 5 bases at V and 12 bases at J, with 14 bases in the middle. Per germline, CDR1 SGHVS and CDR2 FQNEAQ.

On this clonotype: A much larger clone differs from this one at a single base, so this may be a read error. The chain recombines TRBV7-2 with TRBJ2-7; D perhaps matches TRBD2 (6 bases). The CDR3 is made up of 16 amino acids. Germline CDR1 and CDR2: SGHTA and FQGNSA. Deletions cut 2 bases from V and 4 bases from J, with 18 bases between. The CDR3 DNA sequence: TGTGCCAGCAGCTTAATAGGTCTAGCGAGAGATTACGAGCAGTACTTC. Translated: CASSLIGLARDYEQYF.

In this sample, this clonotype turned up many times. This CDR3 reads CASSLDDVKGAAQYF. The CDR3, as DNA: TGTGCCAGCAGCTTAGATGACGTAAAGGGTGCTGCGCAGTATTTT. The rearrangement joins TRBV11-2 to TRBJ2-3; D call uncertain. Germline V gives CDR1 SGHAT, CDR2 FQNNGV. Trimming removed 0 bases at V and 10 bases at J, with 17 bases between. This CDR3 has 15 residues.

DNA for the CDR3: TGCAGTGCTCCGCTAGCGGGGGGGATCAGGCAAGAGACCCAGTACTTC. Translating gives CSAPLAGGIRQETQYF. V usage is TRBV20-1 and J usage is TRBJ2-5; TRBD2 agrees at 12 bases. The CDR3 runs to 16 residues. V lost 5 bases, J lost 2 bases, and 9 bases stayed unmatched. Germline loops: CDR1 DFQATT, CDR2 SNEGSKA (reference sequence).

This clonotype was seen only a few times. This chain uses TRBV18 with TRBJ2-7; possibly TRBD2 for D (5 bases). Germline assignment: CDR1 KGHSH and CDR2 LQKENI. The CDR3 extends over 13 amino acids. Trimming took off 3 bases at V and 2 bases at J, with 8 bases between the two ends. The DNA of the CDR3 is TGTGCCAGCTCACCCGGGAAAACCTACGAGCAGTACTTC. It codes for CASSPGKTYEQYF.

This clonotype was observed a few times. V usage is TRBV14 and J usage is TRBJ2-2; no clear D. Looked up from germline, CDR1 is SGHDN and CDR2 is FVKESK. The ends were cut back, 6 bases at V and 0 bases at J, with 8 bases in the middle. This CDR3 contains 14 residues. For the CDR3, the DNA is TGTGCCAGCAGACGGAGTTCGAACACCGGGGAGCTGTTTTTT. Translated, it gives CASRRSSNTGELFF.

The chain links TRBV5-1 to TRBJ1-4, with 9 positions matching TRBD1. CDR1 and CDR2 (germline): SGHRS, YFSETQ. V dropped 0 bases and J dropped 7; count of bases not matched to a gene: 4. The CDR3 length is 15 residues. The CDR3 sequence: CASSLGDRVGEKLFF. The CDR3 DNA reads TGCGCCAGCAGCTTGGGGGACAGGGTTGGTGAAAAACTGTTTTTT.

The chain carries TRBV6-5 and TRBJ2-2, with TRBD2 matching over 15 bases. Trimming cost V 2 bases and J 4 bases; bases outside gene matches: 5. Germline CDR1 MNHEY, CDR2 SVGAGI. This CDR3 is built from 18 residues. The CDR3: CASSYLGLAGGGTGELFF. The CDR3 nucleotides read TGTGCCAGCAGTTACCTGGGACTAGCGGGAGGTGGCACCGGGGAGCTGTTTTTT.

This clonotype appeared many times. The V and J genes are TRBV5-1 and TRBJ2-3, with 7 bases aligning to TRBD1. The CDR3 has 14 amino acids. Per the germline V gene, CDR1 is SGHRS and CDR2 is YFSETQ. The trim removed 7 bases at V and 3 bases at J, leaving 8 bases unmatched. The CDR3: CASFTPGQTDTQYF. CDR3 coding DNA: TGCGCCAGCTTTACCCCGGGACAGACAGATACGCAGTATTTT.

The table lists this clonotype with many counts. The chain links TRBV4-2 to TRBJ2-7, with 8 nucleotides matching TRBD1. CDR3 length: 14 residues. The V and J ends lost 3 bases and 5 bases, in that order; junction bases with no gene match: 6. CDR1 and CDR2 from the germline V gene are LGHNA and YNFKEQ. The CDR3, as DNA: TGTGCCAGCAGCCACCTGGACAGGGCCCACGAGCAGTACTTC. The encoded protein is CASSHLDRAHEQYF.

V and J are TRBV15 and TRBJ1-2, with 9 nucleotides matching TRBD1. With V trimmed by 8 bases and J by 5 bases, 9 bases remained unmatched. The CDR3 loop spans 14 amino acids. Per germline, CDR1 LNHNV and CDR2 YYDKDF (reference sequence). In DNA, the CDR3 is TGTGCCACCGCGTTGGACAGGGGAGAGTATGGCTACACCTTC. This sequence encodes CATALDRGEYGYTF. Full variable domain (missing parts from reference TRBV15 and TRBJ1-2): DAMVIQNPRYQVTQFGKPVTLSCSQTLNHNVMYWYQQKSSQAPKLLFHYYDKDFNNEADTPDNFQSRRPNTSFCFLDIRSPGLGDTAMYLCATALDRGEYGYTFGSGTRLTVV.

This clonotype was picked up a small number of times. The V gene is TRBV3-1, the J gene TRBJ2-5; tentative D call: TRBD2 (5 bases). Germline values: CDR1 LGHDT, CDR2 YNNKEL (reference sequence). Trimming cost V 1 base and J 3 bases, with 15 bases left between them. This CDR3 is 16 amino acids long. This CDR3 reads CASSQVLYVSEETQYF. The CDR3 region has the DNA TGTGCCAGCAGCCAAGTCCTTTATGTTAGCGAAGAGACCCAGTACTTC.

This clonotype was seen a few times. The V and J genes are TRBV6-1 and TRBJ2-5; 8 bases line up with TRBD2. J lost 4 bases, V lost 6 bases, and 7 bases had no gene match. The V gene's germline CDR1 is MNHNS and CDR2 SASEGT. This CDR3 is built from 14 residues. CDR3 DNA sequence: TGTGCCAGCAGAACGGGTAGCGGGGTAGAGACCCAGTACTTC. This gives the protein CASRTGSGVETQYF.

This clonotype has at least ten counts. The V call is TRBV11-2, the J call TRBJ2-3, with 11 nucleotides matching TRBD1. The CDR3 runs 15 residues. From germline, CDR1 is SGHAT and CDR2 FQNNGV. With V trimmed by 6 bases and J by 4 bases, 6 bases remained unmatched. CDR3 nucleotides: TGTGCCAGCAGACCCTGGACAGGGGGCCCAGATACGCAGTATTTT. This sequence encodes CASRPWTGGPDTQYF.